Below, 26 T cell receptor beta chains from the same sample are listed, as sequenced in a study of T-cell reconstitution after alpha-beta-depleted transplantation in children. Unique molecular identifiers tagged the TCRbeta library. Each CDR3 protein is one row after TCRdb ran MiXCR on the PCR reads. The sample has 700,000 to 850,000 distinct CDR3 sequences, approximately 15% seen once; the top ten hold about 5%. Source: PBMCs, mostly from graft donor cells, taken 360 days after TCRalphabeta/CD19-depleted stem cell transplant. All receptors derive from a male patient under 18 who had a stem cell transplant for acute lymphoblastic leukemia, so the T cells may come from the graft donor.

V gene TRBV18 combines with J gene TRBJ2-5; D may be TRBD1 or TRBD2 (6 bases each). Germline lookup yields CDR1 KGHSH and CDR2 LQKENI. This CDR3 contains 16 residues. The V end lost 2 bases, the J end lost 5 bases, and 18 bases lay between the germline ends. The DNA of the CDR3 is TGTGCCAGCTCACCATTACAGGGAGGCGAATATGAGACCCAGTACTTC. It specifies CASSPLQGGEYETQYF.

The CDR3 DNA follows: TGTGCCAGCAGCCCAGGAGTCCGGGAGACCCAGTACTTC. This sequence encodes CASSPGVRETQYF. The J gene is TRBJ2-5, the V gene TRBV7-6; no firm D call. The CDR3 has 13 amino acids. Looked up from germline, CDR1 is SGHVS and CDR2 is FNYEAQ. Trimming pared 5 bases from V and 5 bases from J, leaving 12 bases between. Together with reference TRBV7-6 and TRBJ2-5, the CDR3 gives the full variable domain: GAGVSQSPRYKVTKRGQDVALRCDPISGHVSLYWYRQALGQGPEFLTYFNYEAQQDKSGLPNDRFSAERPEGSISTLTIQRTEQRDSAMYRCASSPGVRETQYFGPGTRLLVL.

This clonotype came up a few times. The rearrangement uses TRBV20-1 and TRBJ1-5; unclear D gene. Germline V gives CDR1 DFQATT, CDR2 SNEGSKA (reference sequence). Trimming took off 6 bases at V and 0 bases at J, with 12 bases between the two ends. CDR3 length: 14 residues. CDR3 in DNA: TGCAGTGCCCTAAGTAGCTATAGCAATCAGCCCCAGCATTTT. The encoded protein is CSALSSYSNQPQHF.

The chain carries TRBV20-1 and TRBJ2-4; 8 bases agree with TRBD2. CDR3 size: 14 residues. Per germline, CDR1 DFQATT and CDR2 SNEGSKA (reference sequence). With 2 bases clipped from V and 0 bases from J, the junction kept 0 bases outside the gene matches. CDR3: CSARLAGAKNIQYF. The DNA of the CDR3 is TGCAGTGCTAGACTAGCGGGAGCCAAAAACATTCAGTACTTC.

This clonotype was counted between two and nine times. The chain couples TRBV12-3 or TRBV12-4 to TRBJ2-7, with D maybe TRBD2 (5 bases). The CDR3 extends over 13 amino acids. Trimming removed 7 bases at V and 4 bases at J, with 14 bases between. The CDR3 DNA reads as TGTGCCAGCAAAGCACCCGGGGATTACGAGCAGTACTTC. It yields the protein CASKAPGDYEQYF.

This clonotype occurred a few times. This rearrangement joins TRBV5-1 to TRBJ2-2, with 8 positions matching TRBD2. Germline CDR1 is SGHRS and CDR2 is YFSETQ. This CDR3 comprises 16 residues. The ends lost 2 bases at V and 13 bases at J; junction bases unmatched: 16. The DNA of the CDR3 is TGCGCCAGCAGCTTCCGACCTACTAGCGGCCTTCTAGGGCTGTTTTTT. This translates into CASSFRPTSGLLGLFF. The complete variable domain, with remaining parts taken from reference TRBV5-1 and TRBJ2-2, reads KAGVTQTPRYLIKTRGQQVTLSCSPISGHRSVSWYQQTPGQGLQFLFEYFSETQRNKGNFPGRFSGRQFSNSRSEMNVSTLELGDSALYLCASSFRPTSGLLGLFFGEGSRLTVL.

The table lists this clonotype with a few counts. This rearrangement joins TRBV7-2 to TRBJ1-4; D unresolved. The CDR3 has 14 residues. Germline CDR1 is SGHTA and CDR2 is FQGNSA. V lost 5 bases to trimming and J lost 11 bases, with 18 bases between them. The CDR3 spells CASSARDADRKLFF. CDR3 bases: TGTGCCAGCAGCGCTAGAGATGCGGACCGTAAACTGTTTTTT.

This clonotype was seen repeatedly, ten times or more. The V call is TRBV7-2, the J call TRBJ2-4, with D possibly being TRBD2 (6 bases). Trimming took off 1 base at V and 6 bases at J, with 10 bases between the two ends. Looked up from germline, CDR1 is SGHTA and CDR2 is FQGNSA. The length of the CDR3 is 14 residues. The CDR3 is CASSLGGTGNIQYF. The CDR3 DNA is TGTGCCAGCAGCTTAGGTGGGACTGGAAACATTCAGTACTTC.

The rearrangement joins TRBV19 to TRBJ2-1; D unclear. Germline-derived CDR1 and CDR2 are LNHDA and SQIVND (reference sequence). Trimming removed 5 bases from V and 8 bases from J, with 10 bases in between. The CDR3 covers 12 residues. The CDR3 bases are TGTGCCAGTAGTGTTCCCGGGTATGAGCAGTTCTTC. This codes for CASSVPGYEQFF.

This clonotype was recorded at least ten times. The chain combines TRBV9 with TRBJ2-1, with 9 bases aligning to TRBD2. This CDR3 region has 16 residues. Germline V CDR1 and CDR2: SGDLS, YYNGEE. V shed 2 bases and J 3 bases; nucleotides not matched to a gene: 6. The CDR3 DNA sequence: TGTGCCAGCAGCGTTGGAGGACTAGCGTTCTACAATGAGCAGTTCTTC. The encoded protein is CASSVGGLAFYNEQFF.

The rearrangement uses TRBV7-2 and TRBJ2-7, with D perhaps TRBD2 (6 bases). This CDR3 has 14 amino acids. Between the trimmed V and J ends, which lost 5 bases and 4 bases, there was a span of 15 bases. CDR1 is SGHTA and CDR2 is FQGNSA in the germline V gene. This CDR3 is CASSRQVGGYEQYF. CDR3 DNA sequence: TGTGCCAGCAGCCGCCAGGTGGGGGGATACGAGCAGTACTTC.

This clonotype was seen a handful of times. The chain employs TRBV18 and TRBJ2-7; TRBD1 matches 7 bases. Germline CDR1 reads KGHSH; CDR2 reads LQKENI. This CDR3 has 16 residues. V trimming: 6 bases; J trimming: 3 bases; junction bases outside the gene matches: 14. CDR3 amino acids: CASSLNTGVVFYEQYF. The DNA for the CDR3 is TGTGCCAGCTCGCTAAACACAGGGGTCGTATTCTACGAGCAGTACTTC. The full variable domain, in which reference TRBV18 and TRBJ2-7 provide the parts outside the CDR3, is NAGVMQNPRHLVRRRGQEARLRCSPMKGHSHVYWYRQLPEEGLKFMVYLQKENIIDESGMPKERFSAEFPKEGPSILRIQQVVRGDSAAYFCASSLNTGVVFYEQYFGPGTRLTVT.

This clonotype appeared a few times. The chain combines TRBV5-1 with TRBJ2-1; 8 nucleotides agree with TRBD2. With V trimmed by 1 base and J by 7 bases, 10 bases remained unmatched. This CDR3 region has 16 residues. CDR1 is SGHRS and CDR2 is YFSETQ in the germline V gene. The CDR3 protein is CASSLLWAGGGNEQFF. For the CDR3, the DNA is TGCGCCAGCAGCTTGCTATGGGCGGGAGGAGGGAATGAGCAGTTCTTC.

There are a few counts of this clonotype. This chain links TRBV7-3 with TRBJ2-6; D not certain. V was trimmed by 1 base and J by 3 bases, leaving 10 bases between them. CDR1 is SGHTA, CDR2 FQGTGA, per germline. This CDR3 is 16 amino acids long. Written as DNA, the CDR3 is TGTGCCAGCAGCTTAATAGTAGGAAGTGGGGCCAACGTCCTGACTTTC. Translated: CASSLIVGSGANVLTF. Looking up the rest from reference TRBV7-3 and TRBJ2-6 gives the full variable domain: GAGVSQTPSNKVTEKGKYVELRCDPISGHTALYWYRQSLGQGPEFLIYFQGTGAADDSGLPNDRFFAVRPEGSVSTLKIQRTERGDSAVYLCASSLIVGSGANVLTFGAGSRLTVL.

The V gene is TRBV10-3, the J gene TRBJ2-7; 12 bases align to TRBD2. The V segment lost 4 bases and the J segment 1 base; nucleotides outside the gene matches: 2. CDR1 is ENHRY and CDR2 is SYGVKD in the germline V gene. CDR3 length: 15 residues. CDR3 DNA: TGTGCCATCAGTGGTGGGACTAGCGGGTCCTACGAGCAGTACTTC. Amino acid sequence: CAISGGTSGSYEQYF.

The sample holds a few counts of this clonotype. The chain employs TRBV7-9 and TRBJ2-7, with 9 bases identical to TRBD1. The V gene end was trimmed by 0 bases and the J gene end by 2 bases; junction bases not matched to a gene: 2. The CDR3 is 15 amino acids. Germline CDR1 SEHNR, CDR2 FQNEAQ (reference sequence). CDR3 amino acids: CASSLARQGAYEQYF. CDR3 DNA sequence: TGTGCCAGCAGCTTAGCCCGACAGGGGGCCTACGAGCAGTACTTC.

This clonotype occurred a few times. The chain carries TRBV5-6 and TRBJ2-3, with TRBD1 matching 7 bases. The germline V gene has CDR1 SGHDT and CDR2 YYEEEE. V shed 4 bases, J shed 0 bases, and the junction held 5 bases outside the gene matches. This CDR3 is built from 15 residues. This CDR3 reads CASSVGTASTDTQYF. For the CDR3, the DNA is TGTGCCAGCAGCGTCGGGACAGCTAGCACAGATACGCAGTATTTT. Filled out from reference TRBV5-6 and TRBJ2-3, the complete variable domain reads DAGVTQSPTHLIKTRGQQVTLRCSPKSGHDTVSWYQQALGQGPQFIFQYYEEEERQRGNFPDRFSGHQFPNYSSELNVNALLLGDSALYLCASSVGTASTDTQYFGPGTRLTVL.

This clonotype has only a few counts. The rearrangement links TRBV5-1 to TRBJ2-1; D may be TRBD2 (6 bases). Trimming took 0 bases from V and 3 from J, leaving 13 bases between them. This CDR3 region has 16 residues. The germline V gene has CDR1 SGHRS and CDR2 YFSETQ. The CDR3: CASSLVSGTHYNEQFF. CDR3 bases: TGCGCCAGCAGCTTGGTGTCCGGGACTCACTACAATGAGCAGTTCTTC.

This clonotype was detected ten times or more. The chain carries TRBV5-1 and TRBJ2-7, with TRBD2 identical over 12 bases. The CDR3 extends over 15 amino acids. The V gene end was trimmed by 4 bases and the J gene end by 2 bases; junction bases not matched to a gene: 4. The V gene's germline CDR1 is SGHRS and CDR2 YFSETQ. The CDR3 DNA reads TGCGCCAGCAGCCGGACTAGCGGGAACACCTACGAGCAGTACTTC. It codes for CASSRTSGNTYEQYF.

The chain is built from TRBV4-1 and TRBJ2-3; D gene ambiguous. Germline assignment: CDR1 MGHRA and CDR2 YSYEKL. The CDR3 contains 16 residues. Trimming took 1 base from V and 0 from J, leaving 11 bases between them. The CDR3 nucleotides are TGCGCCAGCAGCCAAGCTCGGCTCTCAAGCACAGATACGCAGTATTTT. It encodes CASSQARLSSTDTQYF.

This clonotype was seen a handful of times. J is TRBJ2-7 and V is TRBV11-2; 14 bases line up with TRBD2. Germline V gene sequence: CDR1 SGHAT, CDR2 FQNNGV. The V segment lost 7 bases and the J segment 6 bases; nucleotides outside the gene matches: 5. The CDR3 loop spans 14 amino acids. The CDR3 sequence: CASNGLAGGGEQYF. CDR3 in DNA: TGTGCCAGCAACGGACTAGCGGGAGGCGGCGAGCAGTACTTC.

This clonotype was picked up a small number of times. The rearrangement links TRBV27 to TRBJ2-4; TRBD2 matches 8 bases. V trimming: 4 bases; J trimming: 6 bases; junction bases outside the gene matches: 8. This CDR3 has 15 amino acids. From germline, CDR1 is MNHEY and CDR2 SMNVEV (reference sequence). The CDR3 DNA sequence: TGTGCCAGCAGTTCGCCCTTAGCGGGATTAAACATTCAGTACTTC. This gives the protein CASSSPLAGLNIQYF.

This clonotype was detected only a few times. This chain uses TRBV5-1 with TRBJ2-1; D unresolved. Looked up from germline, CDR1 is SGHRS and CDR2 is YFSETQ. This CDR3 has 15 amino acids. Trimming took 0 bases from V and 0 from J, leaving 7 bases between them. The CDR3 sequence is CASSLVTLSYNEQFF. DNA of the CDR3: TGCGCCAGCAGCTTGGTCACGCTCTCCTACAATGAGCAGTTCTTC.

This clonotype has more than one count but fewer than ten. The chain employs TRBV7-3 and TRBJ2-1; TRBD1 is a possible D gene (6 bases). The V and J ends lost 5 bases and 6 bases respectively, with 17 bases between them. The V gene's germline CDR1 is SGHTA and CDR2 FQGTGA. The CDR3 contains 15 residues. CDR3 sequence reads: CASSATGLKGNEQFF. As DNA, the CDR3 is TGTGCCAGCAGCGCCACAGGGTTAAAGGGCAATGAGCAGTTCTTC. Based on the CDR3 plus reference TRBV7-3 and TRBJ2-1, the full variable domain is GAGVSQTPSNKVTEKGKYVELRCDPISGHTALYWYRQSLGQGPEFLIYFQGTGAADDSGLPNDRFFAVRPEGSVSTLKIQRTERGDSAVYLCASSATGLKGNEQFFGPGTRLTVL.

In its sample, this clonotype was seen a few times. The genes are TRBV24-1 and TRBJ2-7, with TRBD2 identical over 14 bases. This CDR3 has 16 residues. CDR1 and CDR2 from the germline V gene are KGHDR and SFDVKD. V lost 4 bases, J lost 5 bases, and 6 bases stayed unmatched. CDR3 nucleotides: TGTGCCACCAGTGAGACTAGCGGGAGGGCCCGGAACGAGCAGTACTTC. It specifies CATSETSGRARNEQYF.

This clonotype was observed a handful of times. This chain uses TRBV24-1 with TRBJ2-3; no clear D gene. Deletions cut 7 bases from V and 4 bases from J, with 14 bases between. This CDR3 has 14 residues. Looked up from germline, CDR1 is KGHDR and CDR2 is SFDVKD. The CDR3 sequence: CATRGGARSDTQYF. CDR3 sequence (DNA): TGTGCCACCAGGGGCGGAGCGCGGTCAGATACGCAGTATTTT.